The 16 T cell receptor beta chains given below trace back to one sample, sequenced in a study of OX40 agonist ivuxolimab in advanced cancers. The data were produced by immunoSEQ multiplex PCR, yet TCRdb's version contains in-frame clones alone and is incomplete. The sample lists about 21,000 clones, roughly 85% occurring once. The source was CD4+ or CD8+ T cells sorted from blood, collected in a trial of the OX40 agonist ivuxolimab. Source of these receptors: an adult with an advanced solid tumor such as melanoma, head and neck, liver or kidney cancer.

This chain links TRBV15 with TRBJ2-2, with TRBD2 identical over 7 bases. Per the germline V gene, CDR1 is LNHNV and CDR2 is YYDKDF (reference sequence). The CDR3 spans 13 residues. The J segment lost 3 bases and the V segment lost 11 bases, leaving 6 bases of the junction unmatched. CDR3 nucleotide sequence: TGTGCCTCTCGTGGGGGGGACACCGGGGAGCTGTTTTTT. Translation: CASRGGDTGELFF.

This chain links TRBV4-1 with TRBJ1-1; 7 bases agree with TRBD1. The germline CDR1 and CDR2 sequences are MGHRA and YSYEKL. The CDR3 extends over 17 amino acids. V lost 4 bases and J lost 0; bases outside the gene matches: 11. The CDR3, as DNA: TGCGCCAGCAGCCTTCCGTCAGGGACAGCGATGAACACTGAAGCTTTCTTT. Translated, it gives CASSLPSGTAMNTEAFF.

This chain uses TRBV9 with TRBJ1-1; 7 nucleotides line up with TRBD1. J was trimmed by 4 bases and V by 0 bases; bases with no gene match: 3. CDR1 and CDR2 (germline): SGDLS, YYNGEE. The CDR3 contains 14 residues. The CDR3, as DNA: TGTGCCAGCAGCGTAGAGGGGGCGCCCACTGAAGCTTTCTTT. This sequence encodes CASSVEGAPTEAFF.

The rearrangement links TRBV5-6 to TRBJ2-7; D is unresolved. The V gene lost 3 bases and the J gene lost 2 bases, with 6 bases spanning the gap. CDR1 is SGHDT and CDR2 is YYEEEE in the germline V gene. CDR3 length: 12 amino acids. CDR3: CASSSSPYEQYF. As DNA, the CDR3 is TGTGCCAGCAGCTCATCCCCCTACGAGCAGTACTTC.

The chain combines TRBV9 with TRBJ1-5; 10 bases fit TRBD1. CDR1 and CDR2 from the germline V gene are SGDLS and YYNGEE. The J segment lost 1 base and the V segment lost 3 bases, leaving 1 base of the junction unmatched. The CDR3 extends over 15 amino acids. In DNA, the CDR3 is TGTGCCAGCAGCGAGGGACAGGGGAGCAATCAGCCCCAGCATTTT. Its protein product is CASSEGQGSNQPQHF. The full variable domain, with the rest looked up from reference TRBV9 and TRBJ1-5, is DSGVTQTPKHLITATGQRVTLRCSPRSGDLSVYWYQQSLDQGLQFLIQYYNGEERAKGNILERFSAQQFPDLHSELNLSSLELGDSALYFCASSEGQGSNQPQHFGDGTRLSIL.

This clone has only one observation. The rearrangement joins TRBV7-9 to TRBJ2-3, with D possibly called TRBD1 or TRBD2 (5 bases each). Germline CDR1 reads SEHNR; CDR2 reads FQNEAQ (reference sequence). Trimming pared 11 bases from V and 0 bases from J, leaving 12 bases between. CDR3 size: 13 residues. The CDR3 nucleotides read TGTGCCTTTGGGACGGCAAGCACAGATACGCAGTATTTT. Translated: CAFGTASTDTQYF.

This chain connects TRBV7-6 to TRBJ2-7; 7 nucleotides match TRBD2. The V segment lost 1 base and the J segment 6 bases; nucleotides outside the gene matches: 3. The CDR3 runs to 13 residues. CDR1 and CDR2 (germline): SGHVS, FNYEAQ. The CDR3 nucleotides are TGTGCCAGCAGCTTAGACGTAGCGGGCGAGCAGTACTTC. Amino acid sequence: CASSLDVAGEQYF.

This clone is labeled as medium-sized. At the DNA level, this CDR3 is encoded by other sequences in the same sample as well. This chain links TRBV30 with TRBJ2-3; D not resolved. Germline CDR1 reads GTSNPN; CDR2 reads SVGIG (reference sequence). The CDR3 sequence is 10 residues long. V lost 5 bases to trimming and J lost 5 bases, with 5 bases between them. CDR3 protein: CAWGLDTQYF. DNA of the CDR3: TGTGCCTGGGGGTTAGATACGCAGTATTTT. Drawing the rest from reference TRBV30 and TRBJ2-3, the complete variable domain is SQTIHQWPATLVQPVGSPLSLECTVEGTSNPNLYWYRQAAGRGLQLLFYSVGIGQISSEVPQNLSASRPQDRQFILSSKKLLLSDSGFYLCAWGLDTQYFGPGTRLTVL.

This chain uses TRBV9 with TRBJ2-2; D remains unclear. V was cut by 0 bases and J by 7 bases, with 7 bases left in between. Germline V gives CDR1 SGDLS, CDR2 YYNGEE. This CDR3 has 13 amino acids. The CDR3 sequence: CASSVGVLGELFF. The CDR3 DNA reads as TGTGCCAGCAGCGTAGGAGTCCTCGGGGAGCTGTTTTTT.

V is TRBV27 and J is TRBJ1-1, with D uncertain. Germline V lookup: CDR1 MNHEY, CDR2 SMNVEV (reference sequence). The CDR3 runs 14 residues. The germline V and J ends were trimmed by 2 bases and 4 bases, with 11 bases remaining between them. The chain's CDR3 is CASSLGLRGTEAFF. The DNA for the CDR3 is TGTGCCAGCAGTTTAGGCTTGCGGGGCACTGAAGCTTTCTTT.

Only a few counts were recorded for this clone. The chain is built from TRBV7-2 and TRBJ2-7; 8 positions match TRBD1. This CDR3 spans 14 amino acids. Trimming at V came to 1 base and at J to 3 bases, leaving 2 bases not matched to a gene. CDR1 SGHTA and CDR2 FQGNSA come from the germline V gene. The CDR3: CASSLGQGIYEQYF. The CDR3 region has the DNA TGTGCCAGCAGCTTAGGACAGGGGATCTACGAGCAGTACTTC.

The rearrangement uses TRBV29-1 and TRBJ2-2; TRBD1 matches 7 bases. J lost 2 bases, V lost 5 bases, and 5 bases had no gene match. Germline V gives CDR1 SQVTM, CDR2 ANQGSEA. CDR3 length: 14 amino acids. The CDR3 DNA reads TGCAGCGTTAAGACAGGGACCAACACCGGGGAGCTGTTTTTT. Translating it yields CSVKTGTNTGELFF.

This clone occurred once. The chain joins TRBV6-4 to TRBJ2-1; TRBD1 is a possible D gene (6 bases). Trimming cost V 2 bases and J 5 bases, with 16 bases left between them. Germline V gene lookup returns CDR1 MRHNA and CDR2 SNTAGT. This CDR3 has 16 amino acids. This CDR3 reads CASSDQAGVLHNEQFF. The DNA of the CDR3 is TGTGCCAGCAGTGACCAAGCAGGGGTCTTACACAATGAGCAGTTCTTC.

The V gene is TRBV2, the J gene TRBJ2-3; D is unclear. The V end was cut by 8 bases, the J end by 0 bases, with 6 bases between. Germline lookup yields CDR1 SNHLY and CDR2 FYNNEI. This CDR3 has 12 residues. The CDR3 here is CASRRSTDTQYF. The CDR3 DNA is TGTGCCAGCCGGCGGAGCACAGATACGCAGTATTTT.

This rearrangement joins TRBV19 to TRBJ2-3; D perhaps matches TRBD1 (6 bases). Per germline, CDR1 LNHDA and CDR2 SQIVND (reference sequence). V was clipped by 11 bases and J by 8 bases, with 11 bases between them. The CDR3 is 10 amino acids. CDR3 residues: CALEGGTQYF. The CDR3 region has the DNA TGTGCCCTAGAAGGGGGTACGCAGTATTTT.

In its sample, this clone was seen once. The genes are TRBV4-1 and TRBJ1-2; TRBD1 matches 7 bases. V lost 3 bases and J lost 1; bases outside the gene matches: 14. Germline-derived CDR1 and CDR2 are MGHRA and YSYEKL. The CDR3 sequence is 18 residues long. CDR3 region: CASSQERSGTAINYGYTF. CDR3 in DNA: TGCGCCAGCAGCCAGGAAAGGAGCGGGACAGCAATTAACTATGGCTACACCTTC.